These T cell receptor beta chains were read from a single sample in a study of CD8 T cells in ankylosing spondylitis. TCRdb analysed the 5' RACE reads with MiXCR anew, one entry per CDR3 protein. Found here are under 850,000 distinct CDR3 sequences, around 19% of them singletons; the top ten hold approximately 18%. Sequences were obtained from blood, either unsorted or a sorted T cell fraction (not recorded which). The receptor set was obtained from a male donor with ankylosing spondylitis. Both conserved end residues are part of each CDR3. Each record gives: clone size, J gene, D gene, V gene, CDR3 protein, CDR3 DNA. The D gene is left open where the match is weak. Size is stated for part of the rows, as once, few or many counts, or as a class when the clone is expanded.

abundance: few; j_gene: TRBJ2-1; d_gene: -; v_gene: TRBV7-3; CDR3aa: CASRSYQGSNEQFF; CDR3nt: TGTGCCAGCAGATCATATCAGGGGAGCAATGAGCAGTTCTTC
abundance: few; j_gene: TRBJ2-2; d_gene: -; v_gene: TRBV24-1; CDR3aa: CATSDWAENTGELFF; CDR3nt: TGTGCCACCAGTGATTGGGCGGAAAACACCGGGGAGCTGTTTTTT
abundance: -; j_gene: TRBJ1-6; d_gene: TRBD1; v_gene: TRBV6-1; CDR3aa: CASSWDRVRSPLHF; CDR3nt: TGTGCCAGCAGCTGGGACAGGGTCAGGTCACCCCTCCACTTT
abundance: -; j_gene: TRBJ2-7; d_gene: TRBD2; v_gene: TRBV7-9; CDR3aa: CASSSSSGRASEQYF; CDR3nt: TGTGCCAGCAGCTCATCTAGCGGGAGGGCCTCCGAGCAGTACTTC
abundance: -; j_gene: TRBJ2-7; d_gene: -; v_gene: TRBV20-1; CDR3aa: CSASGGAHEQYF; CDR3nt: TGCAGTGCTAGTGGGGGGGCCCACGAGCAGTACTTC
abundance: -; j_gene: TRBJ1-2; d_gene: -; v_gene: TRBV6-1; CDR3aa: CASSEGNDYGYTF; CDR3nt: TGTGCCAGCAGTGAGGGGAATGACTATGGCTACACCTTC
abundance: -; j_gene: TRBJ2-7; d_gene: -; v_gene: TRBV4-2; CDR3aa: CASSQDVGQPAYEQYF; CDR3nt: TGTGCCAGCAGCCAAGATGTGGGACAACCCGCCTACGAGCAGTACTTC
abundance: -; j_gene: TRBJ2-2; d_gene: TRBD1; v_gene: TRBV5-1; CDR3aa: CASSPTGTGEPGGELFF; CDR3nt: TGCGCCAGCAGCCCGACCGGGACAGGGGAACCGGGCGGGGAGCTGTTTTTT
abundance: -; j_gene: TRBJ1-3; d_gene: -; v_gene: TRBV7-9; CDR3aa: CASQRGHSYTIYF; CDR3nt: TGTGCCAGCCAAAGGGGACACAGCTACACCATATATTTT
abundance: -; j_gene: TRBJ1-1; d_gene: -; v_gene: TRBV10-3; CDR3aa: CAISESLGGPRGGTEAFF; CDR3nt: TGTGCCATCAGTGAGTCTCTAGGAGGACCGCGGGGTGGAACTGAAGCTTTCTTT
abundance: few; j_gene: TRBJ1-2; d_gene: -; v_gene: TRBV12-3/TRBV12-4; CDR3aa: CASSSRSVTQGYTF; CDR3nt: TGTGCCAGCAGTTCACGAAGCGTTACCCAGGGCTACACCTTC
abundance: -; j_gene: TRBJ1-2; d_gene: TRBD1; v_gene: TRBV20-1; CDR3aa: CSARETGGYGYTF; CDR3nt: TGCAGTGCTAGAGAGACAGGGGGCTATGGCTACACCTTC
abundance: few; j_gene: TRBJ2-3; d_gene: TRBD2; v_gene: TRBV27; CDR3aa: CASYGYTGGSDTQYF; CDR3nt: TGTGCCAGCTATGGTTACACGGGGGGGTCAGATACGCAGTATTTT
abundance: many; j_gene: TRBJ2-1; d_gene: TRBD2; v_gene: TRBV12-3/TRBV12-4; CDR3aa: CASSPRTSGNNEQFF; CDR3nt: TGTGCCAGCAGTCCCAGGACTAGCGGGAACAATGAGCAGTTCTTC
abundance: few; j_gene: TRBJ1-4; d_gene: TRBD1; v_gene: TRBV7-9; CDR3aa: CASSTWTGQHNEKLFF; CDR3nt: TGTGCCAGCAGCACCTGGACAGGACAGCATAATGAAAAACTGTTTTTT
abundance: many; j_gene: TRBJ2-7; d_gene: TRBD1; v_gene: TRBV27; CDR3aa: CASSLGGTGVEQYF; CDR3nt: TGTGCCAGCAGTTTAGGGGGGACAGGGGTCGAGCAGTACTTC
abundance: few; j_gene: TRBJ2-7; d_gene: -; v_gene: TRBV28; CDR3aa: CASSWGRGDPSSYEQYF; CDR3nt: TGTGCCAGCAGTTGGGGGAGGGGGGATCCAAGCTCCTACGAGCAGTACTTC
abundance: few; j_gene: TRBJ2-7; d_gene: TRBD2; v_gene: TRBV29-1; CDR3aa: CSVVAGGTPYEQYF; CDR3nt: TGCAGCGTAGTAGCGGGAGGAACTCCTTACGAGCAGTACTTC
abundance: -; j_gene: TRBJ1-2; d_gene: -; v_gene: TRBV10-3; CDR3aa: CAIRPTSNDYGYTF; CDR3nt: TGTGCCATCCGACCCACGTCTAACGACTATGGCTACACCTTC
abundance: -; j_gene: TRBJ1-1; d_gene: -; v_gene: TRBV7-9; CDR3aa: CASSFVTPRGTEAFF; CDR3nt: TGTGCCAGCAGCTTCGTGACACCGAGGGGCACTGAAGCTTTCTTT
abundance: few; j_gene: TRBJ2-7; d_gene: TRBD1; v_gene: TRBV7-6; CDR3aa: CASSSGGLVYEQYF; CDR3nt: TGTGCCAGCAGCTCAGGGGGTTTGGTCTACGAGCAGTACTTC
abundance: -; j_gene: TRBJ2-5; d_gene: TRBD2; v_gene: TRBV7-9; CDR3aa: CASSMGLARQETQYF; CDR3nt: TGTGCCAGCAGCATGGGACTAGCGAGACAAGAGACCCAGTACTTC
abundance: -; j_gene: TRBJ2-7; d_gene: TRBD2; v_gene: TRBV4-3; CDR3aa: CASSQDIGLAGGFPSEQYF; CDR3nt: TGCGCCAGCAGCCAAGATATAGGACTAGCGGGAGGATTCCCCTCCGAGCAGTACTTC
abundance: -; j_gene: TRBJ1-1; d_gene: TRBD1; v_gene: TRBV15; CDR3aa: CATSRLDRDLTEAFF; CDR3nt: TGTGCCACCAGCAGATTGGACAGGGATCTCACTGAAGCTTTCTTT
abundance: -; j_gene: TRBJ2-7; d_gene: TRBD2; v_gene: TRBV29-1; CDR3aa: CSVVRTSFPYEQYF; CDR3nt: TGCAGCGTTGTCAGGACTAGCTTCCCCTACGAGCAGTACTTC
abundance: few; j_gene: TRBJ2-5; d_gene: -; v_gene: TRBV10-2; CDR3aa: CASRREPQQETQYF; CDR3nt: TGCGCCAGCAGGAGGGAGCCTCAACAAGAGACCCAGTACTTC
abundance: few; j_gene: TRBJ2-7; d_gene: -; v_gene: TRBV27; CDR3aa: CASRMLDSHEQYF; CDR3nt: TGTGCCAGCAGAATGCTCGACAGTCACGAGCAGTACTTC
abundance: -; j_gene: TRBJ2-1; d_gene: TRBD1; v_gene: TRBV2; CDR3aa: CASRDRGAEQFF; CDR3nt: TGTGCCAGCAGGGACAGGGGGGCTGAGCAGTTCTTC
abundance: few; j_gene: TRBJ2-3; d_gene: -; v_gene: TRBV5-5; CDR3aa: CASSSRLRTDTQYF; CDR3nt: TGTGCCAGCAGCTCCCGACTCCGCACAGATACGCAGTATTTT
abundance: few; j_gene: TRBJ2-3; d_gene: TRBD2; v_gene: TRBV7-2; CDR3aa: CASSGERGPSFTDTQYF; CDR3nt: TGTGCCAGCTCGGGAGAGCGGGGGCCTTCCTTCACAGATACGCAGTATTTT
abundance: few; j_gene: TRBJ2-1; d_gene: -; v_gene: TRBV5-1; CDR3aa: CASSLWGFNEQFF; CDR3nt: TGCGCCAGCAGCTTGTGGGGATTCAATGAGCAGTTCTTC
abundance: -; j_gene: TRBJ2-2; d_gene: TRBD2; v_gene: TRBV12-3/TRBV12-4; CDR3aa: CASSRTSGPTGELFF; CDR3nt: TGTGCCAGCAGTCGGACTAGCGGGCCCACCGGGGAGCTGTTTTTT
abundance: -; j_gene: TRBJ1-1; d_gene: -; v_gene: TRBV7-9; CDR3aa: CASSRGDSEAFF; CDR3nt: TGTGCCAGCAGCAGGGGGGACTCTGAAGCTTTCTTT
abundance: -; j_gene: TRBJ1-5; d_gene: TRBD1; v_gene: TRBV12-3/TRBV12-4; CDR3aa: CASSPRGGVNQPQHF; CDR3nt: TGTGCCAGCAGCCCCAGGGGGGGTGTCAATCAGCCCCAGCATTTT
abundance: -; j_gene: TRBJ2-3; d_gene: -; v_gene: TRBV6-1; CDR3aa: CASSRGGGELTDTQYF; CDR3nt: TGTGCCAGCTCGAGAGGAGGGGGCGAGCTGACAGATACGCAGTATTTT
abundance: many; j_gene: TRBJ2-7; d_gene: TRBD1; v_gene: TRBV12-3/TRBV12-4; CDR3aa: CASSFRQGAYEQYF; CDR3nt: TGTGCCAGCAGTTTTCGACAGGGGGCCTACGAGCAGTACTTC
abundance: few; j_gene: TRBJ2-3; d_gene: TRBD2; v_gene: TRBV9; CDR3aa: CASSVVAGQTTDTQYF; CDR3nt: TGTGCCAGCAGCGTAGTAGCGGGGCAAACCACAGATACGCAGTATTTT
abundance: -; j_gene: TRBJ1-6; d_gene: -; v_gene: TRBV15; CDR3aa: CATSPSGTENSPLHF; CDR3nt: TGTGCCACCAGCCCCTCCGGGACGGAGAATTCACCCCTCCACTTT
abundance: few; j_gene: TRBJ2-1; d_gene: TRBD2; v_gene: TRBV5-1; CDR3aa: CASSSGTSGYEQFF; CDR3nt: TGCGCCAGCAGCTCCGGGACTAGCGGGTATGAGCAGTTCTTC
abundance: many; j_gene: TRBJ2-1; d_gene: TRBD1; v_gene: TRBV5-1; CDR3aa: CASSLGDRTNNEQFF; CDR3nt: TGCGCCAGCAGCTTGGGGGACAGGACAAACAATGAGCAGTTCTTC
abundance: -; j_gene: TRBJ2-1; d_gene: -; v_gene: TRBV4-3; CDR3aa: CASSQERLNGYNEQFF; CDR3nt: TGCGCCAGCAGCCAAGAGAGACTAAACGGGTACAATGAGCAGTTCTTC
abundance: few; j_gene: TRBJ1-5; d_gene: -; v_gene: TRBV6-6; CDR3aa: CANQGGRNQPQHF; CDR3nt: TGTGCCAACCAGGGAGGTCGGAATCAGCCCCAGCATTTT
abundance: -; j_gene: TRBJ2-7; d_gene: -; v_gene: TRBV12-3/TRBV12-4; CDR3aa: CASSSTVYEQYF; CDR3nt: TGTGCCAGCAGTTCGACAGTCTACGAGCAGTACTTC
abundance: few; j_gene: TRBJ2-5; d_gene: -; v_gene: TRBV29-1; CDR3aa: CSVLREPQETQYF; CDR3nt: TGCAGCGTTTTGAGGGAACCCCAAGAGACCCAGTACTTC
abundance: -; j_gene: TRBJ2-1; d_gene: -; v_gene: TRBV15; CDR3aa: CATSRVRERYDEQFF; CDR3nt: TGTGCCACCAGCAGAGTTCGGGAGAGGTACGATGAGCAGTTCTTC
abundance: few; j_gene: TRBJ2-7; d_gene: TRBD2; v_gene: TRBV6-2/TRBV6-3; CDR3aa: CASSYFLERESYEQYF; CDR3nt: TGTGCCAGCAGTTACTTTCTTGAGCGGGAGTCGTACGAGCAGTACTTC
abundance: few; j_gene: TRBJ1-4; d_gene: -; v_gene: TRBV10-3; CDR3aa: CAASGGENEKLFF; CDR3nt: TGTGCCGCCTCGGGGGGGGAGAATGAAAAACTGTTTTTT